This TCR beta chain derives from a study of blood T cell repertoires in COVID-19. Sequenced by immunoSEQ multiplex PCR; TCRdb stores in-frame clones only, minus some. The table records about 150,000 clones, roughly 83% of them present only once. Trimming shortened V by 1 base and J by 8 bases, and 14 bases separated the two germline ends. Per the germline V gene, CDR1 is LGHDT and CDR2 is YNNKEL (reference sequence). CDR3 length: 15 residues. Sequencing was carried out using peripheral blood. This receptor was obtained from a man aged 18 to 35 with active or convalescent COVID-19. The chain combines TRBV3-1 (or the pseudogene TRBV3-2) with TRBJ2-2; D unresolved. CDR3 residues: CASSQASLQAGELFF. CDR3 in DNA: TGTGCCAGCAGCCAAGCATCACTCCAGGCTGGGGAGCTGTTTTTT.